The rows below give T cell receptor beta chains drawn from one sample of a study of T cells in Graves' hyperthyroidism and ophthalmopathy. One entry per CDR3 protein results from TCRdb running MiXCR on the multiplex PCR reads. Of about 610,000 distinct CDR3 sequences listed, 14% to 15% are singletons. The sequenced sample consisted of blood. These receptors were collected from a woman in her 40s with Graves' ophthalmopathy. The CDR3 runs from the conserved cysteine through the conserved F or W. Each record gives: D gene, V gene, clone size, J gene, CDR3 DNA, CDR3 protein. The D gene is left open where the match is weak. Not every row has a clone size; where given, it reads once, few, many or a size class.

NA	TRBV29-1	many	TRBJ2-7	TGCAGCGCTGAGGGACTTCAGCCCAACTACGAGCAGTACTTC	CSAEGLQPNYEQYF
NA	TRBV7-9	many	TRBJ1-1	TGTGCCAGCAGCTTATTAGACCTTCGGGCGAAAGCTTTCTTT	CASSLLDLRAKAFF
TRBD1	TRBV6-1	NA	TRBJ1-1	TGTGCCAGCAGTGCCCCCAGGGGGGGGAACACTGAAGCTTTCTTT	CASSAPRGGNTEAFF
NA	TRBV7-9	many	TRBJ1-2	TGTGCCAGCAGCGCTGTTTATGGCTACACCTTC	CASSAVYGYTF
NA	TRBV6-1	NA	TRBJ2-2	TGTGCCAGCAGTGAAGGGGAGTATACCGGGGAGCTGTTTTTT	CASSEGEYTGELFF
TRBD1	TRBV6-1	many	TRBJ1-1	TGTGCCAGCAGGACGACAGGGAAGAACACTGAAGCTTTCTTT	CASRTTGKNTEAFF
NA	TRBV28	many	TRBJ2-7	TGTGCCAGCAGTAACTCGGGACCAAACTACGAGCAGTACTTC	CASSNSGPNYEQYF
TRBD1	TRBV28	many	TRBJ2-4	TGTGCCAGCAGACAGGGGACCAAAAACATTCAGTACTTC	CASRQGTKNIQYF
NA	TRBV28	many	TRBJ2-1	TGTGCCAGCAGTCCTCGGACAGGAGGGTACAATGAGCAGTTCTTC	CASSPRTGGYNEQFF
TRBD1	TRBV9	many	TRBJ1-1	TGTGCCAGCAGCGAACGCTATCCCCGGAGGGGGCTATCTGAAGCTTTCTTT	CASSERYPRRGLSEAFF
NA	TRBV6-1	NA	TRBJ1-5	TGTGCCAGCAGGGAAGGGGGTTACGGTCAGCCCCAGCATTTT	CASREGGYGQPQHF
NA	TRBV25-1	NA	TRBJ1-5	TGTGCCAGCAGTGAATGGGGGACGGGGCAGCCCCAGCATTTT	CASSEWGTGQPQHF
NA	TRBV28	many	TRBJ2-7	TGTGCCAGCAGTTTATTCCTTACTGGAGACTACGAGCAGTACTTC	CASSLFLTGDYEQYF
NA	TRBV29-1	many	TRBJ2-5	TGCAGCGTTGTCCTACAGGGTTCCCAAGAGACCCAGTACTTC	CSVVLQGSQETQYF
TRBD1	TRBV28	NA	TRBJ1-2	TGTGCCAGCAGTTTAACCGGGACAGGGAGATTCACCTTC	CASSLTGTGRFTF
NA	TRBV5-1	few	TRBJ2-3	TGCGCCAGCAGACCGGGACCCTACATGACAGATACGCAGTATTTT	CASRPGPYMTDTQYF
NA	TRBV5-4	many	TRBJ2-5	TGTGCCAGCACAAATGGGGCAGAACAAGAGACCCAGTACTTC	CASTNGAEQETQYF
TRBD1	TRBV29-1	few	TRBJ2-7	TGCAGCGTTGAGACAGGGGTTCGGGAGCAGTACTTC	CSVETGVREQYF
NA	TRBV6-2/TRBV6-3	many	TRBJ2-2	TGTGCCAGCAATAAGGCCCCTCACCAGATATACACCGGGGAGCTGTTTTTT	CASNKAPHQIYTGELFF
TRBD1	TRBV11-2	many	TRBJ1-1	TGTGCCAGCACCCCCCCCGCTGGGGGACAGGGATTTGGTGAAGCTTTCTTT	CASTPPAGGQGFGEAFF
TRBD2	TRBV3-1	NA	TRBJ2-3	TGTGCCAGCAGCCAACGCGTTACTAGCGGGGCAGATACGCAGTATTTT	CASSQRVTSGADTQYF
TRBD1	TRBV19	many	TRBJ1-3	TGTGCCAGTAGACCGGACAGGGGTGCATGGAACACCATATATTTT	CASRPDRGAWNTIYF
TRBD1	TRBV29-1	NA	TRBJ2-7	TGCAGCGTCGCCGGGACAGGGGCCTACGAGCAGTACTTC	CSVAGTGAYEQYF
NA	TRBV11-2	many	TRBJ1-1	TGTGCCAGCAGCTTACGTTTTACGGGGGCAATCACTGAAGCTTTCTTT	CASSLRFTGAITEAFF
NA	TRBV25-1	many	TRBJ1-5	TGTGCCAGCAGTGAGCAGAATCAGCCCCAGCATTTT	CASSEQNQPQHF
TRBD2	TRBV19	many	TRBJ2-7	TGTGCCAGTAGTCCCCTCAAGGGGGACAAACGGACTAGCGGGAGGTACGAGCAGTACTTC	CASSPLKGDKRTSGRYEQYF
TRBD2	TRBV11-1	many	TRBJ2-5	TGTGCCAGCAGCAAAACTAGCGGGAGGGGTCAAGAGACCCAGTACTTC	CASSKTSGRGQETQYF
TRBD2	TRBV20-1	many	TRBJ2-7	TGCAGTGCTCAACGGGGACTAGCGAACGACGAGCAGTACTTC	CSAQRGLANDEQYF
NA	TRBV6-2/TRBV6-3	many	TRBJ2-7	TGTGCCAGCAGCCGCGGGCGCCTCTCCTACGAGCAGTACTTC	CASSRGRLSYEQYF
NA	TRBV7-8	NA	TRBJ1-1	TGTGCCAGCAGCTCGAGGCCCCGGGGGGCGGACATTGAAGCTTTCTTT	CASSSRPRGADIEAFF
TRBD1	TRBV7-8	many	TRBJ2-7	TGTGCCAGCAGCTTAGGCCCAGGGGGCGAGCAGTACTTC	CASSLGPGGEQYF
NA	TRBV30	few	TRBJ1-3	TGTGCCTGGAGTGTCCGCCCTCTAACCTCTGGAAACACCATATATTTT	CAWSVRPLTSGNTIYF
NA	TRBV3-1	NA	TRBJ1-2	TGTGCCAGCAGCCAAGTGGACTATGGCTACACCTTC	CASSQVDYGYTF
NA	TRBV7-9	many	TRBJ1-1	TGTGCCAGCAGCCCAACAGGGGAAGCTTTCTTT	CASSPTGEAFF
TRBD2	TRBV3-1	few	TRBJ2-5	TGTGCCAGCAGCCCCCCGGCTAGCGGGTTTAAGGGGGAGACCCAGTACTTC	CASSPPASGFKGETQYF
TRBD1	TRBV28	many	TRBJ1-2	TGTGCCAGCACCCTTCCAGGGGGGTCGAGAGGGGGTGGCTACACCTTC	CASTLPGGSRGGGYTF
NA	TRBV7-6	many	TRBJ2-5	TGTGCCAGCAGCTTAGGGTCAGCGAGTGAGACCCAGTACTTC	CASSLGSASETQYF
NA	TRBV20-1	NA	TRBJ2-2	TGCAGTGCTAGTCAAATCCCCAGCGGCGGGGAGCTGTTTTTT	CSASQIPSGGELFF
TRBD1	TRBV3-1	NA	TRBJ1-5	TGTGCCAGCAGCCCACAGGGGTATTTAAATCAGCCCCAGCATTTT	CASSPQGYLNQPQHF
NA	TRBV15	many	TRBJ2-7	TGTGCCACCAGCAGAGATGCGGCCTACGAGCAGTACTTC	CATSRDAAYEQYF
NA	TRBV9	NA	TRBJ2-2	TGTGCCAGCAGCTTCGAGTTCGGGGAGCTGTTTTTT	CASSFEFGELFF
TRBD1	TRBV30	NA	TRBJ1-5	TGTGCCTGGAGTACGGACAGGGGCTCCCAGCCCCAGCATTTT	CAWSTDRGSQPQHF
TRBD2	TRBV6-2/TRBV6-3	many	TRBJ2-5	TGTGCCAGCAGAATACGTCGGACTAGCGGGAGGCCATGGGAAGTTGAGACCCAGTACTTC	CASRIRRTSGRPWEVETQYF
NA	TRBV9	NA	TRBJ2-3	TGTGCCAGCAGCGTACTAGGGGATACGCAGTATTTT	CASSVLGDTQYF
NA	TRBV7-3	NA	TRBJ2-5	TGTGCCAGCAGCTTGGACGCACAAGGGACCCAGTACTTC	CASSLDAQGTQYF
TRBD2	TRBV28	once	TRBJ2-7	TGTGCCAGTCGCGGCGTGGGAGGGGATTTTGACGAGCAGTACTTC	CASRGVGGDFDEQYF
TRBD1	TRBV12-3/TRBV12-4	many	TRBJ1-1	TGTGCCAGCAGTTTATTTGGGACAGGGGGCGGATTGGCTTTCTTT	CASSLFGTGGGLAFF
NA	TRBV7-2	NA	TRBJ2-1	TGTGCCAGCAGCTTAGTGTACGGAGAAAATGAGCAGTTCTTC	CASSLVYGENEQFF
NA	TRBV11-2	many	TRBJ2-4	TGTGCCAGCAGCTTTCCCTCAGGTTCGGGTCCCAAAAACATTCAGTACTTC	CASSFPSGSGPKNIQYF
NA	TRBV12-3/TRBV12-4	NA	TRBJ2-3	TGTGCCAGCAGTTTATCGGGGGCGACCACAGATACGCAGTATTTT	CASSLSGATTDTQYF